The following is a TCR beta chain sequence with its context. Germline CDR1 is MRHNA and CDR2 is SNTAGT. The CDR3 runs 14 residues. J was trimmed by 1 base and V by 3 bases; bases with no gene match: 1. Genomic DNA belonging to each subset was distributed in equal measure over several immunoSEQ plates. TCRdb's copy holds only in-frame clones and misses some; the assay was immunoSEQ multiplex PCR. The sample includes some 240,000 clones, 50% to 75% of them seen just once. The sample comes from a study of shared clonotypes between healthy human individuals. Study in general: There were three CD4 naive, three CD4 memory, two CD8 naive and one CD8 memory plates per donor.

The sequence was obtained from a man aged 25 to 40 in good health. The chain couples TRBV6-4 to TRBJ1-1, with 8 nucleotides matching TRBD1. The specimen was memory CD4+ T cells sorted from blood. Stated subset: CD45RA-negative fraction. For the CDR3, the DNA is TGTGCCAGCAGTGAGGGGACAGGGAACACTGAAGCTTTCTTT. Translation: CASSEGTGNTEAFF.